One and the same sample provided the 18 T cell receptor beta chains below, sequenced in a study of T cell clonotyping in hematopoietic cell transplantation. Data came from immunoSEQ multiplex PCR; TCRdb stores just in-frame clones and leaves some out. Of about 2,800 clones listed, approximately 83% are singletons. The sequencing used PBMCs, collected 180 days after allogeneic stem cell transplant. Receptors were obtained from a female patient aged 40 to 55 who had an allogeneic stem cell transplant from a related donor, so T cells may come from the graft donor. Some clones in this sample may be carry-over from other donors' samples.

CDR3 amino acids: CASSQASGVGGELFF. In DNA, the CDR3 is TGTGCCAGCAGCCAAGCTAGCGGGGTCGGCGGGGAGCTGTTTTTT. The genes are TRBV4-2 and TRBJ2-2; TRBD2 matches at 9 bases. Trimming at V came to 1 base and at J to 7 bases, leaving 4 bases not matched to a gene. Germline loops: CDR1 LGHNA, CDR2 YNFKEQ. The CDR3 covers 15 residues.

V gene TRBV29-1 combines with J gene TRBJ2-5; 9 nucleotides match TRBD1. V lost 0 bases, J lost 4 bases, and 3 bases stayed unmatched. The CDR3 is made up of 14 amino acids. The V gene's germline CDR1 is SQVTM and CDR2 ANQGSEA. CDR3 protein: CSVEDPTGGETQYF. CDR3 DNA: TGCAGCGTTGAAGACCCGACAGGGGGAGAGACCCAGTACTTC.

This chain uses TRBV5-1 with TRBJ1-5; TRBD1 is a possible D gene (5 bases). The germline V and J ends were trimmed by 5 bases and 0 bases, with 18 bases remaining between them. CDR1 SGHRS and CDR2 YFSETQ come from the germline V gene. This CDR3 is built from 17 residues. CDR3 amino acids: CASSVDGSRDSNQPQHF. DNA of the CDR3: TGCGCCAGCAGTGTTGACGGGTCCAGGGATAGCAATCAGCCCCAGCATTTT.

The chain couples TRBV30 to TRBJ1-4; tentatively, D is TRBD1 (6 bases). Germline lookup yields CDR1 GTSNPN and CDR2 SVGIG (reference sequence). The CDR3 is made up of 12 amino acids. V dropped 5 bases and J dropped 4 bases, with 8 bases sitting between them. The CDR3 region is CAWGQINEKLFF. For the CDR3, the DNA is TGTGCCTGGGGACAGATTAATGAAAAACTGTTTTTT.

In this sample, this clone turned up once. The chain joins TRBV7-2 to TRBJ2-3; D could derive from TRBD1 or TRBD2 (5 bases each). Per germline, CDR1 SGHTA and CDR2 FQGNSA. V gave up 1 base and J gave up 1 base, with 9 bases separating them. The CDR3 consists of 15 residues. In DNA, the CDR3 is TGTGCCAGCAGCTTAGAGGGACGGGGCACAGATACGCAGTATTTT. This encodes CASSLEGRGTDTQYF.

The chain joins TRBV2 to TRBJ1-2; TRBD1 matches 10 bases. V gave up 7 bases and J gave up 8 bases; unmatched junction bases: 13. The CDR3 is made up of 15 amino acids. Germline V gene lookup returns CDR1 SNHLY and CDR2 FYNNEI. CDR3: CASIKPGQGWEGYTF. The DNA of the CDR3 is TGTGCCAGCATCAAGCCGGGACAGGGGTGGGAAGGCTACACCTTC. Complete variable domain (other parts from reference TRBV2 and TRBJ1-2): EPEVTQTPSHQVTQMGQEVILRCVPISNHLYFYWYRQILGQKVEFLVSFYNNEISEKSEIFDDQFSVERPDGSNFTLKIRSTKLEDSAMYFCASIKPGQGWEGYTFGSGTRLTVV.

This chain joins TRBV18 and TRBJ1-4; no firm D call. Germline V gene lookup returns CDR1 KGHSH and CDR2 LQKENI. Trimming took off 5 bases at V and 5 bases at J, with 3 bases between the two ends. CDR3 length: 11 amino acids. The CDR3 loop is CASSSNEKLFF. In nucleotides, the CDR3 is TGTGCCAGCTCATCAAATGAAAAACTGTTTTTT.

The V and J genes are TRBV25-1 and TRBJ1-2, with D possibly TRBD1 on 6 matching bases. The CDR3 is 14 amino acids. Per the germline V gene, CDR1 is MGHDK and CDR2 is SYGVNS. Trimming took 8 bases from V and 5 from J, leaving 18 bases between them. For the CDR3, the DNA is TGTGCCAGCCACTCCGGGACAAATGGATATGGCTACACCTTC. It yields the protein CASHSGTNGYGYTF.

The J gene is TRBJ2-7, the V gene TRBV5-1; unclear D gene. CDR1 is SGHRS and CDR2 is YFSETQ in the germline V gene. This CDR3 is 14 amino acids long. V lost 4 bases, J lost 2 bases, and 13 bases lay in between. CDR3: CASSPPLRPYEQYF. CDR3 coding DNA: TGCGCCAGCAGCCCGCCCTTGAGACCCTACGAGCAGTACTTC. Complete variable domain (other parts from reference TRBV5-1 and TRBJ2-7): KAGVTQTPRYLIKTRGQQVTLSCSPISGHRSVSWYQQTPGQGLQFLFEYFSETQRNKGNFPGRFSGRQFSNSRSEMNVSTLELGDSALYLCASSPPLRPYEQYFGPGTRLTVT.

This clone is termed hyperexpanded (1% or more). The chain is built from TRBV6-5 and TRBJ2-7; a possible D gene is TRBD2 (6 bases). V was pared by 6 bases and J by 3 bases, with 18 bases between. CDR1 MNHEY and CDR2 SVGAGI come from the germline V gene. This CDR3 has 15 amino acids. In DNA, the CDR3 is TGTGCCAGCAGCCCCCAGACCGGGACTTTCTACGAGCAGTACTTC. Translation gives CASSPQTGTFYEQYF.

The count of this clone is one. The chain couples TRBV7-2 to TRBJ2-5; TRBD2 matches at 7 bases. The J call may be wrong; the DNA end is better matched by TRBJ2-7. From germline, CDR1 is SGHTA and CDR2 FQGNSA. The CDR3 length is 15 residues. CDR3 coding DNA: TGTGCCAGCAGGGCGGTCGCTAGCGGAGCCTACGAGCAGTACTTC. Its translation: CASRAVASGAYEQYF.

Relative to its sample, this clone is large. The chain links TRBV4-2 to TRBJ1-1; D is possibly TRBD1 (6 bases). The CDR3 extends over 18 amino acids. Trimming left V 0 bases short and J 0 bases short, with 17 bases between. Germline CDR1 reads LGHNA; CDR2 reads YNFKEQ. The CDR3 loop is CASSQEVLGAEMNTEAFF. The CDR3 nucleotides read TGTGCCAGCAGCCAAGAGGTACTGGGGGCCGAAATGAACACTGAAGCTTTCTTT.

The chain has TRBV19 and TRBJ1-5, with 7 nucleotides matching TRBD1. The J segment lost 2 bases and the V segment lost 6 bases, leaving 7 bases of the junction unmatched. Germline CDR1 and CDR2: LNHDA and SQIVND (reference sequence). The CDR3 runs 15 residues. This CDR3 is CASSSRQGGNQPQHF. CDR3 nucleotides: TGTGCCAGTAGCTCCAGACAGGGTGGCAATCAGCCCCAGCATTTT. Full variable domain (rest looked up from reference TRBV19 and TRBJ1-5): DGGITQSPKYLFRKEGQNVTLSCEQNLNHDAMYWYRQDPGQGLRLIYYSQIVNDFQKGDIAEGYSVSREKKESFPLTVTSAQKNPTAFYLCASSSRQGGNQPQHFGDGTRLSIL.

The CDR3 here is CASSPRQYSEQYF. The CDR3 DNA is TGTGCCAGCAGCCCGAGACAATACTCCGAGCAGTACTTC. The chain uses TRBV9 and TRBJ2-7; no firm D call. V was cut by 4 bases and J by 6 bases, with 14 bases left in between. Germline CDR1 reads SGDLS; CDR2 reads YYNGEE. The CDR3 sequence is 13 residues long. Supplemented by reference TRBV9 and TRBJ2-7, the full variable domain reads DSGVTQTPKHLITATGQRVTLRCSPRSGDLSVYWYQQSLDQGLQFLIQYYNGEERAKGNILERFSAQQFPDLHSELNLSSLELGDSALYFCASSPRQYSEQYFGPGTRLTVT.

The chain has TRBV4-1 and TRBJ2-2; no clear D gene. V was clipped by 4 bases and J by 0 bases, with 18 bases between them. The CDR3 spans 18 residues. Germline assignment: CDR1 MGHRA and CDR2 YSYEKL. As DNA, the CDR3 is TGCGCCAGCAGCCTCCAAAAAAGGAGCGACGCGAACACCGGGGAGCTGTTTTTT. Residues: CASSLQKRSDANTGELFF.

V gene TRBV7-9 combines with J gene TRBJ2-7, with D hard to call. This CDR3 contains 13 residues. In germline, CDR1 is SEHNR, CDR2 FQNEAQ (reference sequence). V was trimmed by 5 bases and J by 6 bases, leaving 14 bases between them. CDR3 DNA sequence: TGTGCCAGCAGCCCCTGGCCGGGCGCCGAGCAGTACTTC. Residues: CASSPWPGAEQYF.

This clone appeared a single time. V and J are TRBV5-4 and TRBJ1-1, with no clear D. This CDR3 comprises 14 residues. Between the trimmed V and J ends, which lost 0 bases and 3 bases, there was a span of 9 bases. The germline CDR1 and CDR2 sequences are SGHNT and YYREEE (reference sequence). The DNA for the CDR3 is TGTGCCAGCAGCTTGGAGTTTGGAGACACTGAAGCTTTCTTT. It specifies CASSLEFGDTEAFF.

The V gene is TRBV5-6, the J gene TRBJ1-4; TRBD1 matches 8 bases. V lost 0 bases and J lost 7; bases outside the gene matches: 5. The CDR3 runs 15 residues. Germline CDR1 SGHDT, CDR2 YYEEEE. The DNA for the CDR3 is TGTGCCAGCAGCTTGGCAGGACAGGGTAGTGAAAAACTGTTTTTT. It yields the protein CASSLAGQGSEKLFF.